The clone carrying this T cell receptor (beta chain) has only a few counts. Its antigen is not identified. It was RNA transcripts that yielded the amplified TCR beta CDR3 regions. Carried out on the TCR CDR3, a first-round RT-PCR used the HTBI primer set. From the multiplex PCR reads, TCRdb called clonotypes with MiXCR, one entry per CDR3 protein. The repertoire holds 650,000 to 800,000 distinct CDR3 sequences, about 45% seen once, with less than 8.5% in the top ten. The data were taken from a study of T cells in Graves' hyperthyroidism and ophthalmopathy. Overall study findings and caveats: In blood, most of the thyroid clonotypes expanded above 0.001 were also present. Before onset, ophthalmopathy was predicted by the model a median roughly 6.8 months earlier. Ophthalmopathy was distinguished from stable hyperthyroidism by 13 V-J signatures.

Diagnostic decisions used clinical symptoms, serum thyroxine and TRAb, thyroid ultrasound and orbital computed tomography. From germline, CDR1 is SQVTM and CDR2 ANQGSEA. The V and J ends lost 7 bases and 6 bases, in that order; junction bases with no gene match: 10. The CDR3 consists of 13 residues. The TCR originated in an adult man with Graves' disease, either hyperthyroidism or ophthalmopathy (not recorded which). The sequencing input was peripheral blood or thyroid tissue (not recorded which). The chain joins TRBV29-1 to TRBJ2-7; 9 bases fit TRBD2. CDR3 nucleotide sequence: TGCAGCGGAGCGGGGGGCCCTACGGGCGAGCAGTACTTC. Residues: CSGAGGPTGEQYF.